These 11 T cell receptor beta chains share one sample of origin, sequenced in a study of Graves' ophthalmopathy and Graves' hyperthyroidism. CDR3 regions of TCR beta were amplified from RNA transcripts. An initial RT-PCR round employing HTBI primers preceded a second-round multiplex PCR. From the multiplex PCR reads, TCRdb called clonotypes with MiXCR, one entry per CDR3 protein. The table lists hundreds of thousands of distinct CDR3 sequences, around 21% of them singletons. Sequencing was performed on peripheral blood. Receptor source: a woman aged 18 to 35 with stable Graves' hyperthyroidism.

This clonotype has more than one count but fewer than ten. This chain connects TRBV6-1 to TRBJ2-5; D is perhaps TRBD1 or TRBD2 (6 bases each). Per germline, CDR1 MNHNS and CDR2 SASEGT. V lost 9 bases to trimming and J lost 5 bases, with 16 bases between them. The CDR3 has 13 amino acids. The CDR3 reads CASGPHGGETQYF. The CDR3 bases are TGTGCCAGTGGACCCCACGGGGGCGAGACCCAGTACTTC.

This clonotype was picked up many times. The CDR3 coding sequence is TGTGCCAGCAGCCACGGGACCGCTAGGGGTTGGCAGTACTTC. Encoded protein: CASSHGTARGWQYF. V gene TRBV3-1 combines with J gene TRBJ2-7; either TRBD1 or TRBD2 may supply D (5 bases each). The CDR3 is 14 residues long. The germline gives CDR1 LGHDT, CDR2 YNNKEL (reference sequence). V lost 3 bases and J lost 9, with 18 bases in between.

This rearrangement joins TRBV5-1 to TRBJ2-7; TRBD1 or TRBD2 may be the D gene (6 bases each). Trimming took off 0 bases at V and 0 bases at J, with 10 bases between the two ends. The V gene's germline CDR1 is SGHRS and CDR2 YFSETQ. The CDR3 is 15 residues long. The CDR3 region is CASSLEGGFSYEQYF. The DNA of the CDR3 is TGCGCCAGCAGCTTGGAGGGGGGATTCTCCTACGAGCAGTACTTC.

In this sample, this clonotype turned up many times. This chain links TRBV2 with TRBJ2-7, with TRBD2 as a possible D gene (6 bases). With 8 bases removed from V and 3 bases from J, the gap between germline ends came to 14 bases. This CDR3 contains 13 residues. Germline V gene data show CDR1 as SNHLY and CDR2 as FYNNEI. CDR3 residues: CASEGDSYYEQYF. The DNA for the CDR3 is TGTGCCAGCGAAGGGGACTCTTACTACGAGCAGTACTTC.

This clonotype was found many times. The junction departs from germline at one end; a sequencing error may be responsible. V gene TRBV28 combines with J gene TRBJ1-6, with D unclear. This CDR3 is 15 amino acids long. Germline CDR1 and CDR2: MDHEN and SYDVKM. As DNA, the CDR3 is TGTGCCAGCAGTACGGACGGAACCTATAATCCACCCCTCCACTTT. Translation: CASSTDGTYNPPLHF.

Ten or more counts support this clonotype. V is TRBV7-2 and J is TRBJ2-7; 12 bases are shared with TRBD2. Germline trimming cut 1 base from V and 7 bases from J; bases unmatched to any gene: 5. Germline V gene data show CDR1 as SGHTA and CDR2 as FQGNSA. CDR3 length: 15 amino acids. CDR3 nucleotides: TGTGCCAGCAGCTTAGGACTAGCGGGAGCGCGGGAGCAGTACTTC. Translating it yields CASSLGLAGAREQYF.

The chain carries TRBV11-3 and TRBJ1-1; 11 bases map to TRBD1. V lost 1 base and J lost 1; bases outside the gene matches: 14. Germline CDR1 SGHNT, CDR2 YENEEA. This CDR3 comprises 20 residues. The CDR3 loop reads CASSLVLGAGTGGPNTEAFF. The CDR3 DNA reads as TGTGCCAGCAGCTTAGTATTGGGGGCCGGGACAGGGGGACCGAACACTGAAGCTTTCTTT.

Of note for this clonotype: Relative to the germline gene, one junction end is altered; a read error may explain this. CDR3 coding DNA: TGTGCCAGCAGCTTAGGTGGGGCAGGATTCCCCTCCTTC. Its translation is CASSLGGAGFPSF. V and J are TRBV7-2 and TRBJ1-2; D is perhaps TRBD1 (5 bases). This CDR3 contains 13 residues. Germline V gene lookup returns CDR1 SGHTA and CDR2 FQGNSA. Drawing the rest from reference TRBV7-2 and TRBJ1-2, the complete variable domain is GAGVSQSPSNKVTEKGKDVELRCDPISGHTALYWYRQSLGQGLEFLIYFQGNSAPDKSGLPSDRFSAERTGGSVSTLTIQRTQQEDSAVYLCASSLGGAGFPSFGSGTRLTVV.

This clonotype was counted ten times or more. The genes are TRBV20-1 and TRBJ2-4, with unresolved D. Germline values: CDR1 DFQATT, CDR2 SNEGSKA (reference sequence). V lost 5 bases, J lost 3 bases, and 11 bases lay in between. The CDR3 runs to 13 residues. The CDR3: CSAWVEVKNIQYF. CDR3 bases: TGCAGTGCTTGGGTAGAAGTCAAAAACATTCAGTACTTC.

This clonotype occurred once. This chain uses TRBV28 with TRBJ2-5, with 11 positions matching TRBD2. The CDR3 runs to 16 residues. CDR1 and CDR2 from the germline V gene are MDHEN and SYDVKM. V lost 7 bases and J lost 1; bases outside the gene matches: 8. This CDR3 is CASIAGGMGIQETQYF. The CDR3 DNA sequence: TGTGCCAGCATAGCGGGAGGGATGGGGATCCAAGAGACCCAGTACTTC.

This clonotype was seen ten or more times. J is TRBJ2-7 and V is TRBV20-1; possibly TRBD1 for D (6 bases). The V and J ends lost 6 bases and 4 bases respectively, with 25 bases between them. Germline V gene lookup returns CDR1 DFQATT and CDR2 SNEGSKA (reference sequence). This CDR3 spans 16 amino acids. CDR3 DNA sequence: TGCAGTGCCACCCCGGGGCGTGGTCAGGGGAAATACGAGCAGTACTTC. It translates to CSATPGRGQGKYEQYF.